Presented here are 30 T cell receptor beta chains from one specimen sequenced in a study of T cell responses to AZD1222 COVID-19 vaccine. The protocol was immunoSEQ multiplex PCR, while the TCRdb copy is restricted to in-frame clones and leaves out a portion. The data show roughly 24,000 clones, about 90% seen once. The sequences come from peripheral blood, collected 28 days after the second AZD1222 dose. The source of these receptors is an adult who received the AZD1222 COVID-19 vaccine.

This CDR3 reads CASTRGQGSNEQYF. CDR3 DNA sequence: TGCGCCAGCACGAGGGGACAGGGGAGCAACGAGCAGTACTTC. The V gene is TRBV5-1, the J gene TRBJ2-7, with TRBD1 matching 10 bases. CDR1 SGHRS and CDR2 YFSETQ come from the germline V gene. With V trimmed by 6 bases and J by 5 bases, 8 bases remained unmatched. The CDR3 spans 14 residues.

The V call is TRBV10-3, the J call TRBJ2-4; D gene ambiguous. CDR3 size: 14 residues. Germline CDR1 reads ENHRY; CDR2 reads SYGVKD. Trimming left V 2 bases short and J 4 bases short, with 9 bases between. The DNA for the CDR3 is TGTGCCATCAGTGAGGCTGTAAGTAAAAACATTCAGTACTTC. The encoded protein is CAISEAVSKNIQYF.

The V gene is TRBV28, the J gene TRBJ2-5, with TRBD1 matching over 8 bases. Germline V lookup: CDR1 MDHEN, CDR2 SYDVKM. With 4 bases clipped from V and 9 bases from J, the junction kept 4 bases outside the gene matches. CDR3 length equals 12 residues. The CDR3 here is CASSWTGRAQYF. The CDR3 nucleotides read TGTGCCAGCAGTTGGACAGGGCGGGCCCAGTACTTC.

The V gene is TRBV19, the J gene TRBJ2-7; 7 positions agree with TRBD1. The V gene's germline CDR1 is LNHDA and CDR2 SQIVND (reference sequence). The CDR3 runs 15 residues. Trimming removed 5 bases from V and 2 bases from J; junction bases left unmatched: 9. CDR3 DNA sequence: TGTGCCAGTAGTGAAAGACAGGGCCGAACCTACGAGCAGTACTTC. It codes for CASSERQGRTYEQYF.

The V call is TRBV2, the J call TRBJ2-5; D is unclear. Germline CDR1 is SNHLY and CDR2 is FYNNEI. This CDR3 has 16 residues. V lost 7 bases and J 5 bases, leaving 23 bases between the germline ends. CDR3 coding DNA: TGTGCCAGCAAGACACTTCTGGGCCCTGCGAGGGAGACCCAGTACTTC. It is translated as CASKTLLGPARETQYF.

V usage is TRBV2 and J usage is TRBJ2-1; 10 bases fit TRBD2. The CDR3 consists of 15 residues. Germline CDR1 reads SNHLY; CDR2 reads FYNNEI. V was clipped by 6 bases and J by 2 bases; unmatched bases: 4. CDR3 coding DNA: TGTGCCAGCAGGCCGGGACTAGCGACCTACAATGAGCAGTTCTTC. This sequence encodes CASRPGLATYNEQFF. Full variable domain (rest looked up from reference TRBV2 and TRBJ2-1): EPEVTQTPSHQVTQMGQEVILRCVPISNHLYFYWYRQILGQKVEFLVSFYNNEISEKSEIFDDQFSVERPDGSNFTLKIRSTKLEDSAMYFCASRPGLATYNEQFFGPGTRLTVL.

The chain combines TRBV6-5 with TRBJ1-5; D unresolved. Germline CDR1 is MNHEY and CDR2 is SVGAGI. This CDR3 region has 14 residues. Trimming cost V 2 bases and J 5 bases, with 10 bases left between them. The CDR3 nucleotides are TGTGCCAGCAGTTACGTGCCAATTTATCAGCCCCAGCATTTT. Translated: CASSYVPIYQPQHF.

This chain uses TRBV7-2 with TRBJ2-3, with TRBD2 identical over 14 bases. The CDR3 covers 16 residues. Trimming took 3 bases from V and 3 from J; bases not matched to a gene: 2. Germline V gene sequence: CDR1 SGHTA, CDR2 FQGNSA. The CDR3 nucleotides read TGTGCCAGCAGCTTCGGACTAGCGGGGGGTACAGATACGCAGTATTTT. As protein: CASSFGLAGGTDTQYF.

This chain uses TRBV19 with TRBJ1-5; D may be TRBD1 (6 bases). The V and J ends lost 3 bases and 5 bases respectively, with 11 bases between them. Germline loops: CDR1 LNHDA, CDR2 SQIVND (reference sequence). The CDR3 loop spans 14 amino acids. The CDR3 sequence: CASSIRDTDQPQHF. The CDR3 DNA sequence: TGTGCCAGTAGTATTAGGGACACAGATCAGCCCCAGCATTTT.

The chain employs TRBV29-1 and TRBJ1-1, with D tentatively TRBD1 (6 bases). CDR1 SQVTM and CDR2 ANQGSEA come from the germline V gene. This CDR3 is 13 amino acids long. The V end was cut by 2 bases, the J end by 1 base, with 8 bases between. CDR3 protein: CSVELDRNTEAFF. Written as DNA, the CDR3 is TGCAGCGTTGAATTGGACAGGAACACTGAAGCTTTCTTT.

This chain uses TRBV28 with TRBJ2-3; TRBD2 agrees at 11 bases. J lost 7 bases, V lost 5 bases, and 5 bases had no gene match. This CDR3 comprises 14 residues. Germline CDR1 is MDHEN and CDR2 is SYDVKM. CDR3 in DNA: TGTGCCAGCAGTGTAACTAGCGGGGGTAATACGCAGTATTTT. It is translated as CASSVTSGGNTQYF.

This chain links TRBV6-5 with TRBJ1-5; no firm D call. The germline CDR1 and CDR2 sequences are MNHEY and SVGAGI. The germline V and J ends were trimmed by 4 bases and 9 bases, with 7 bases remaining between them. The CDR3 has 11 residues. CDR3 sequence reads: CASSWSGPQHF. In DNA, the CDR3 is TGTGCCAGCAGTTGGAGTGGGCCCCAGCATTTT.

V is TRBV7-8 and J is TRBJ2-7, with 7 positions matching TRBD1. CDR1 is SGHVS and CDR2 is FQNEAQ in the germline V gene. This CDR3 region has 15 residues. The junction had 5 bases not matched to a gene; V was cut back by 1 base and J by 2 bases. CDR3 sequence (DNA): TGTGCCAGCAGCTTAGACGGACAGGAGACCTACGAGCAGTACTTC. Amino acids: CASSLDGQETYEQYF.

The gene calls are TRBV3-1 (or the pseudogene TRBV3-2) and TRBJ2-1, with 12 bases matching TRBD2. Germline V gives CDR1 LGHDT, CDR2 YNNKEL (reference sequence). V lost 0 bases, J lost 14 bases, and 8 bases stayed unmatched. The CDR3 length is 15 residues. For the CDR3, the DNA is TGTGCCAGCAGCCAAGATCAGCTAGCGGGGGGGCTGAAGTTCTTC. Amino acids: CASSQDQLAGGLKFF.

The chain carries TRBV3-1 (or the pseudogene TRBV3-2) and TRBJ2-7; no clear D gene. The CDR3 covers 16 residues. V gave up 1 base and J gave up 6 bases, with 19 bases separating them. Germline values: CDR1 LGHDT, CDR2 YNNKEL (reference sequence). The CDR3 sequence is CASSQGGTGLVGEQYF. For the CDR3, the DNA is TGTGCCAGCAGCCAAGGGGGAACGGGTCTGGTTGGCGAGCAGTACTTC.

This clone was counted between two and nine times. This chain uses TRBV6-2 or TRBV6-3 with TRBJ2-1, with no clear D. This CDR3 has 12 residues. Trimming left V 1 base short and J 11 bases short, with 9 bases between. Per the germline V gene, CDR1 is MNHEY and CDR2 is SVGEGT. CDR3 residues: CASSYLDKKQFF. CDR3 in DNA: TGTGCCAGCAGTTACTTGGATAAAAAGCAGTTCTTC.

The rearrangement uses TRBV12-5 and TRBJ2-2; no clear D. Trimming removed 1 base at V and 5 bases at J, with 2 bases between. The germline V gene has CDR1 LGHNT and CDR2 FRNRAP. This CDR3 has 12 amino acids. The chain's CDR3 is CASGLDTGELFF. In nucleotides, the CDR3 is TGTGCTAGTGGTTTGGATACCGGGGAGCTGTTTTTT.

The chain uses TRBV7-2 and TRBJ1-5, with D possibly matching TRBD1 (5 bases). Per the germline V gene, CDR1 is SGHTA and CDR2 is FQGNSA. The CDR3 sequence is 14 residues long. V lost 4 bases, J lost 6 bases, and 13 bases lay in between. CDR3 sequence: CASSSPGASQPQHF. The CDR3 DNA follows: TGTGCCAGCAGCTCCCCTGGGGCGTCTCAGCCCCAGCATTTT.

The V call is TRBV19, the J call TRBJ2-5, with 12 bases matching TRBD1. This CDR3 has 14 residues. The germline V gene has CDR1 LNHDA and CDR2 SQIVND (reference sequence). Unmatched junction bases numbered 9, after V lost 11 bases and J lost 5 bases. The chain's CDR3 is CAAWDRGPGETQYF. In DNA form, the CDR3 reads TGTGCCGCCTGGGACAGGGGGCCGGGTGAGACCCAGTACTTC.

The V call is TRBV5-1, the J call TRBJ2-7; 9 bases agree with TRBD1. Germline CDR1 SGHRS, CDR2 YFSETQ. V was clipped by 5 bases and J by 6 bases; unmatched bases: 9. CDR3 length: 14 amino acids. For the CDR3, the DNA is TGCGCCAGCAGGGGACAGGGATCCCCGGGCGAGCAGTACTTC. The encoded protein is CASRGQGSPGEQYF.

The chain carries TRBV6-1 and TRBJ1-5; D might be TRBD1 (5 bases). The CDR3 runs to 12 residues. Germline V lookup: CDR1 MNHNS, CDR2 SASEGT. V lost 3 bases, J lost 14 bases, and 14 bases lay in between. This CDR3 is CASSEPPGPKHF. The CDR3 bases are TGTGCCAGCAGTGAGCCCCCGGGACCCAAGCATTTT.

The genes are TRBV6-1 and TRBJ1-5, with D perhaps matching TRBD1 (5 bases). V lost 1 base and J 1 base, leaving 14 bases between the germline ends. Germline V gene sequence: CDR1 MNHNS, CDR2 SASEGT. The CDR3 covers 17 residues. CDR3 in amino acids: CASSEGGRGLSNQPQHF. The CDR3 region has the DNA TGTGCCAGCAGTGAAGGGGGCCGTGGTTTGAGCAATCAGCCCCAGCATTTT.

J is TRBJ1-6 and V is TRBV4-3; D gene uncertain. CDR1 and CDR2 from the germline V gene are LGHNA and YSLEER. The V end was cut by 0 bases, the J end by 6 bases, with 12 bases between. This CDR3 has 16 residues. The CDR3 sequence is CASSQEGAALNSPLHF. The CDR3 DNA reads TGCGCCAGCAGCCAAGAGGGTGCGGCACTTAATTCACCCCTCCACTTT.

This chain uses TRBV29-1 with TRBJ1-1; the match to TRBD1 covers 9 bases. Germline values: CDR1 SQVTM, CDR2 ANQGSEA. V dropped 8 bases and J dropped 8; count of bases not matched to a gene: 15. This CDR3 is built from 14 residues. The CDR3 region has the DNA TGCAGCACACAGGCGACAGGGGGTATCGCGGAAGCTTTCTTT. Encoded protein: CSTQATGGIAEAFF.

The V gene is TRBV6-4, the J gene TRBJ2-1, with TRBD1 matching over 12 bases. Losses at the gene ends were 4 bases for V and 10 bases for J; bases not matched to a gene: 2. Per germline, CDR1 MRHNA and CDR2 SNTAGT. The CDR3 is 13 amino acids. CDR3 region: CASSGDRGREQFF. CDR3 sequence (DNA): TGTGCCAGCAGTGGGGACAGGGGGCGCGAGCAGTTCTTC.

The chain has TRBV3-1 (or the pseudogene TRBV3-2) and TRBJ1-5; the D is unclear. V was shortened by 2 bases and J by 0 bases, with 11 bases between the two germline ends. CDR1 and CDR2 from the germline V gene are LGHDT and YNNKEL (reference sequence). The CDR3 runs 16 residues. CDR3 nucleotide sequence: TGTGCCAGCAGCCAATATCCTCACAATAGCAATCAGCCCCAGCATTTT. Residues: CASSQYPHNSNQPQHF.

The chain is built from TRBV3-1 (or the pseudogene TRBV3-2) and TRBJ1-3; D is unclear. The CDR3 has 14 amino acids. V dropped 1 base and J dropped 1 base, with 5 bases sitting between them. CDR1 is LGHDT, CDR2 YNNKEL, per germline (reference sequence). CDR3 bases: TGTGCCAGCAGCCAAGGGGGATCTGGAAACACCATATATTTT. Its protein product is CASSQGGSGNTIYF.

The rearrangement links TRBV13 to TRBJ2-1; 8 bases match TRBD1. The CDR3 is made up of 17 amino acids. Germline V gene lookup returns CDR1 PRHDT and CDR2 FYEKMQ (reference sequence). With 4 bases clipped from V and 4 bases from J, the junction kept 12 bases outside the gene matches. CDR3 bases: TGTGCCAGCAGCTCAGACATAAAGGACAGGGAATACAATGAGCAGTTCTTC. Amino acids: CASSSDIKDREYNEQFF.

This clone came up once. The chain recombines TRBV9 with TRBJ1-2; 8 bases align to TRBD1. The CDR3 totals 18 residues. J lost 0 bases, V lost 0 bases, and 10 bases had no gene match. Germline lookup yields CDR1 SGDLS and CDR2 YYNGEE. CDR3 nucleotide sequence: TGTGCCAGCAGCGTAGGCCCTTATCAACAGGGGGCTAACTATGGCTACACCTTC. It specifies CASSVGPYQQGANYGYTF.

V gene TRBV7-2 combines with J gene TRBJ2-7; 9 bases fit TRBD2. Germline CDR1 and CDR2: SGHTA and FQGNSA. The CDR3 loop spans 16 amino acids. The V gene end was trimmed by 5 bases and the J gene end by 2 bases; junction bases not matched to a gene: 10. The CDR3 here is CASSVTSGLAPYEQYF. The CDR3 DNA follows: TGTGCCAGCAGCGTCACCTCGGGACTAGCTCCCTACGAGCAGTACTTC. The whole variable domain, filled in from reference TRBV7-2 and TRBJ2-7, reads GAGVSQSPSNKVTEKGKDVELRCDPISGHTALYWYRQSLGQGLEFLIYFQGNSAPDKSGLPSDRFSAERTGGSVSTLTIQRTQQEDSAVYLCASSVTSGLAPYEQYFGPGTRLTVT.